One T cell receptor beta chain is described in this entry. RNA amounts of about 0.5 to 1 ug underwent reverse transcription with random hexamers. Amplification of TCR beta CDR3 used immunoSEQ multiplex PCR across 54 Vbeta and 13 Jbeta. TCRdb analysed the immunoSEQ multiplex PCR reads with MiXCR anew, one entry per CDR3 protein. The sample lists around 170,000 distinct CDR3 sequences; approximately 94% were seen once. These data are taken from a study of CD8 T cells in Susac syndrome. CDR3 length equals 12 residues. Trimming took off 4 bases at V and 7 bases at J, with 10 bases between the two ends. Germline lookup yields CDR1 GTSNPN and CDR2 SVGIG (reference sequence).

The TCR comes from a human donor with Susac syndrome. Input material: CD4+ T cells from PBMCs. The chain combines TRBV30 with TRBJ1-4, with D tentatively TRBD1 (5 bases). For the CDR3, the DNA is TGTGCCTGGACTGGGGGAGGTGAAAAACTGTTTTTT. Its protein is CAWTGGGEKLFF.